A single sample gave rise to the 20 T cell receptor beta chains below, sequenced in a study of shared clonotypes between healthy human individuals. Clones were sequenced by immunoSEQ multiplex PCR, and TCRdb holds only the in-frame ones, with some missing. The sample has over a million clones; roughly 80% are singletons. Sequences were obtained from memory CD4+ T cells sorted from blood. Subset specified: CD45RA-negative fraction. The receptors derive from a man aged 18 to 30 in good health.

This clone occurred many times. The rearrangement uses TRBV10-3 and TRBJ1-4; D uncertain. Germline-derived CDR1 and CDR2 are ENHRY and SYGVKD. V was cut by 11 bases and J by 2 bases, with 6 bases left in between. The CDR3 runs 11 residues. CDR3 coding DNA: TGTGCCGCGGACACTAATGAAAAACTGTTTTTT. Translating it yields CAADTNEKLFF.

This chain uses TRBV7-2 with TRBJ2-1, with TRBD2 matching over 9 bases. CDR1 is SGHTA and CDR2 is FQGNSA in the germline V gene. The V gene end was trimmed by 0 bases and the J gene end by 9 bases; junction bases not matched to a gene: 6. The CDR3 is 15 residues long. In nucleotides, the CDR3 is TGTGCCAGCAGCTTAGCGCCTAGCGGGACTTCTGAGCAGTTCTTC. It yields the protein CASSLAPSGTSEQFF.

This clone appeared a single time. This chain uses TRBV7-2 with TRBJ1-5, with 7 bases aligning to TRBD1. The ends lost 4 bases at V and 2 bases at J; junction bases unmatched: 2. Germline CDR1 is SGHTA and CDR2 is FQGNSA. This CDR3 comprises 14 residues. CDR3 region: CASSSTGGNQPQHF. CDR3 coding DNA: TGTGCCAGCAGCTCAACAGGGGGCAATCAGCCCCAGCATTTT.

The chain uses TRBV28 and TRBJ1-2, with a tentative D call TRBD1 (6 bases). CDR3 size: 12 residues. The V gene lost 2 bases and the J gene lost 7 bases, with 8 bases spanning the gap. Germline CDR1 reads MDHEN; CDR2 reads SYDVKM. DNA of the CDR3: TGTGCCAGCAGTTTAGCGGGGGCTGGCTACACCTTC. Translating gives CASSLAGAGYTF.

The chain has TRBV2 and TRBJ1-2; tentatively, D is TRBD1 (5 bases). The CDR3 is 12 amino acids. The V and J ends lost 2 bases and 12 bases respectively, with 13 bases between them. Germline values: CDR1 SNHLY, CDR2 FYNNEI. The CDR3 coding sequence is TGTGCCAGCAGTGAACGGGCAGGGCGGGACACCTTC. Its protein is CASSERAGRDTF.

This rearrangement joins TRBV7-2 to TRBJ2-1; D not resolved. Germline loops: CDR1 SGHTA, CDR2 FQGNSA. V was clipped by 1 base and J by 4 bases, with 8 bases between them. This CDR3 has 14 residues. CDR3 bases: TGTGCCAGCAGCTTAGAACAGTTTTACAATGAGCAGTTCTTC. It yields the protein CASSLEQFYNEQFF.

This clone was detected only a few times. The J gene is TRBJ2-7, the V gene TRBV4-3; no clear D gene. Trimming removed 1 base at V and 0 bases at J, with 13 bases between. The CDR3 length is 16 residues. Germline CDR1 and CDR2: LGHNA and YSLEER. CDR3 amino acids: CASSQVYSATSYEQYF. The CDR3 DNA reads as TGCGCCAGCAGCCAAGTGTACAGCGCTACCTCCTACGAGCAGTACTTC.

The chain is built from TRBV11-2 and TRBJ1-2; tentative D call: TRBD1 (5 bases). This CDR3 spans 14 amino acids. Germline V gene data show CDR1 as SGHAT and CDR2 as FQNNGV. Trimming shortened V by 0 bases and J by 5 bases, and 10 bases separated the two germline ends. The CDR3 DNA follows: TGTGCCAGCAGCTTAGATATGTGGGGGTATGGCTACACCTTC. Protein sequence: CASSLDMWGYGYTF. Filled out from reference TRBV11-2 and TRBJ1-2, the complete variable domain reads EAGVAQSPRYKIIEKRQSVAFWCNPISGHATLYWYQQILGQGPKLLIQFQNNGVVDDSQLPKDRFSAERLKGVDSTLKIQPAKLEDSAVYLCASSLDMWGYGYTFGSGTRLTVV.

This sequence joins TRBV4-2 and TRBJ1-6; D uncertain. The germline V gene has CDR1 LGHNA and CDR2 YNFKEQ. V gave up 0 bases and J gave up 5 bases, with 8 bases separating them. CDR3 length: 15 residues. The CDR3 reads CASSQELWDNSPLHF. The CDR3 bases are TGTGCCAGCAGCCAAGAATTATGGGATAATTCACCCCTCCACTTT.

The chain employs TRBV9 and TRBJ2-2; D not certain. V was clipped by 1 base and J by 7 bases, with 5 bases between them. Germline CDR1 SGDLS, CDR2 YYNGEE. The CDR3 is 12 amino acids. The CDR3 region is CASSVLGGELFF. CDR3 DNA: TGTGCCAGCAGCGTACTGGGCGGGGAGCTGTTTTTT.

The chain links TRBV19 to TRBJ2-7; a weak D match, TRBD1 (6 bases). The ends were cut back, 2 bases at V and 5 bases at J, with 16 bases in the middle. This CDR3 region has 15 residues. Per the germline V gene, CDR1 is LNHDA and CDR2 is SQIVND (reference sequence). In DNA form, the CDR3 reads TGTGCCAGTAGTATAAGCACCGGGACAAGGGACGAGCAGTACTTC. It translates to CASSISTGTRDEQYF.

This clone was counted a few times. Other DNA sequences in the same sample also yield this CDR3. This sequence joins TRBV30 and TRBJ1-1; D gene uncertain. Trimming stripped 1 base from V and 3 bases from J, with 9 bases between. This CDR3 spans 13 amino acids. CDR1 and CDR2 (germline): GTSNPN, SVGIG (reference sequence). The DNA of the CDR3 is TGTGCCTGGAGTGCTCGCGGGGACACTGAAGCTTTCTTT. Translation gives CAWSARGDTEAFF.

This clone has only one observation. This chain connects TRBV9 to TRBJ1-2; a possible D gene is TRBD1 (5 bases). The CDR3 contains 14 residues. V was pared by 5 bases and J by 2 bases, with 13 bases between. Germline CDR1 reads SGDLS; CDR2 reads YYNGEE. The CDR3 region is CASSTGGKNYGYTF. In nucleotides, the CDR3 is TGTGCCAGCAGTACGGGGGGGAAAAACTATGGCTACACCTTC.

This clone was found once. The J gene is TRBJ2-7, the V gene TRBV10-1; TRBD1 aligns across 8 bases. J was trimmed by 5 bases and V by 3 bases; bases with no gene match: 12. The CDR3 runs to 16 residues. CDR1 WNHNN and CDR2 SYGVQD come from the germline V gene (reference sequence). CDR3 protein: CASSDRMGQAQNEQYF. Written as DNA, the CDR3 is TGCGCCAGCAGTGACCGCATGGGACAGGCCCAGAACGAGCAGTACTTC.

The chain combines TRBV5-1 with TRBJ1-1; D gene ambiguous. Germline V lookup: CDR1 SGHRS, CDR2 YFSETQ. V was shortened by 0 bases and J by 4 bases, with 7 bases between the two germline ends. CDR3 length equals 13 residues. DNA for the CDR3: TGCGCCAGCAGCTTGGATCTACTCACTGAAGCTTTCTTT. This codes for CASSLDLLTEAFF.

The chain is built from TRBV12-5 and TRBJ2-3; 11 bases are a match to TRBD2. Trimming removed 7 bases from V and 3 bases from J; junction bases left unmatched: 6. The CDR3 has 15 amino acids. Germline lookup yields CDR1 LGHNT and CDR2 FRNRAP. CDR3 DNA: TGTGCTAGTGCGTCGCTAGCGGGAGGAACAGATACGCAGTATTTT. Translated, it gives CASASLAGGTDTQYF.

This chain connects TRBV6-6 to TRBJ2-5; 9 bases fit TRBD1. Germline CDR1 reads MNHNY; CDR2 reads SVGAGI (reference sequence). The junction had 3 bases not matched to a gene; V was cut back by 4 bases and J by 6 bases. The CDR3 is 13 amino acids. CDR3 nucleotides: TGTGCCAGCAGTTCCGGGACAGGGAAGACCCAGTACTTC. It yields the protein CASSSGTGKTQYF.

This clone was seen more than once but under ten times. The chain recombines TRBV5-1 with TRBJ2-3; D remains unclear. This CDR3 is 13 amino acids long. CDR1 is SGHRS, CDR2 YFSETQ, per germline. V was clipped by 3 bases and J by 2 bases, with 7 bases between them. DNA of the CDR3: TGCGCCAGCAGCTCGGTTACCACAGATACGCAGTATTTT. It yields the protein CASSSVTTDTQYF.

The V gene is TRBV9, the J gene TRBJ1-2; TRBD1 is a possible D gene (5 bases). Germline V lookup: CDR1 SGDLS, CDR2 YYNGEE. V was pared by 4 bases and J by 4 bases, with 17 bases between. CDR3 size: 15 residues. The CDR3 protein is CASSPRLAGSYGYTF. The CDR3 bases are TGTGCCAGCAGCCCAAGGTTGGCAGGGTCCTATGGCTACACCTTC.

This chain links TRBV29-1 with TRBJ1-1, with D possibly TRBD1 on 5 matching bases. The germline V gene has CDR1 SQVTM and CDR2 ANQGSEA. The CDR3 contains 12 residues. With 3 bases removed from V and 4 bases from J, the gap between germline ends came to 9 bases. The CDR3 DNA follows: TGCAGCGTTGACAGGGAGGGCACTGAAGCTTTCTTT. Its protein product is CSVDREGTEAFF.